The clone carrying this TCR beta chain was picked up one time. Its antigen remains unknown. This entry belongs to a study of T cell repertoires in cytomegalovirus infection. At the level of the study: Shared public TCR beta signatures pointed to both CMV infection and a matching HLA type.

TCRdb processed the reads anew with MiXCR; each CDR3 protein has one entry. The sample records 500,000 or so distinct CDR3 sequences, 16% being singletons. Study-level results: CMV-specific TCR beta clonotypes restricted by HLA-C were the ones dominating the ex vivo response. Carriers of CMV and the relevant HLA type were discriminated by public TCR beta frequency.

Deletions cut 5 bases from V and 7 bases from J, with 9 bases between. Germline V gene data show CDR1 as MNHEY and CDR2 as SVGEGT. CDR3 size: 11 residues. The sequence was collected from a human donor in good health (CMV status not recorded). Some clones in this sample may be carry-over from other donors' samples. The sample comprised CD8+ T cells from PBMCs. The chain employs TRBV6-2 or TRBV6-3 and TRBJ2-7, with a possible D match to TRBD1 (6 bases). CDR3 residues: CASSHGQEQYF. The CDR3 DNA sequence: TGTGCCAGCAGTCACGGACAGGAGCAGTACTTC.